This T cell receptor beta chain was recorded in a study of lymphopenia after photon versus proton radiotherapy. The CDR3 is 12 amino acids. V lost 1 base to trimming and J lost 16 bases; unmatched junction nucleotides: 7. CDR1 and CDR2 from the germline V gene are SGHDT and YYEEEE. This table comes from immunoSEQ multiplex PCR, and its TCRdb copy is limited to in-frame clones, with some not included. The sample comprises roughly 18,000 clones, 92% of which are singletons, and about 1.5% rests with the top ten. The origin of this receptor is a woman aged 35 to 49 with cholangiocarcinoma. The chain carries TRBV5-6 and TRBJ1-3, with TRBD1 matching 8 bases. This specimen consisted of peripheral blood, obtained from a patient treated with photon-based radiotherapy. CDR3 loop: CASSLYPGQAYF. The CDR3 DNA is TGTGCCAGCAGCTTGTATCCGGGACAGGCGTATTTT.